Following are 19 T cell receptor beta chains from one sample sequenced in a study of T cells in Graves' hyperthyroidism and ophthalmopathy. From RNA transcripts, TCR beta CDR3 regions were amplified. An initial round of RT-PCR targeting the TCR CDR3 relied on the HTBI primer set. TCRdb processed the multiplex PCR reads anew with MiXCR; each CDR3 protein has one entry. Among about 640,000 distinct CDR3 sequences listed, about 45% were seen once. The specimen sequenced was peripheral blood or thyroid tissue (not recorded which). These receptors were obtained from an adult man with Graves' disease, either hyperthyroidism or ophthalmopathy (not recorded which).

This clonotype occurred once. V gene TRBV20-1 combines with J gene TRBJ1-2, with D tentatively TRBD1 (6 bases). Trimming shortened V by 6 bases and J by 4 bases, and 18 bases separated the two germline ends. CDR1 and CDR2 (germline): DFQATT, SNEGSKA (reference sequence). This CDR3 is built from 14 residues. The CDR3 protein is CSATGDKWVYGYTF. The CDR3 nucleotides read TGCAGTGCGACTGGGGACAAGTGGGTCTATGGCTACACCTTC.

This clonotype was seen a handful of times. The chain has TRBV12-3 or TRBV12-4 and TRBJ2-7; D perhaps matches TRBD2 (5 bases). The CDR3 has 13 residues. The ends were cut back, 4 bases at V and 6 bases at J, with 13 bases in the middle. This CDR3 reads CASSSYGESEQYF. CDR3 DNA sequence: TGTGCCAGCAGTTCCTACGGGGAAAGCGAGCAGTACTTC.

This clonotype was counted once. The chain recombines TRBV19 with TRBJ1-6; D possibly corresponds to TRBD1 (5 bases). Looked up from germline, CDR1 is LNHDA and CDR2 is SQIVND (reference sequence). CDR3 size: 16 residues. V was trimmed by 6 bases and J by 3 bases, leaving 15 bases between them. The CDR3 DNA is TGTGCCAGTAGCCGACGGGGACGCTACTATAATTCACCCCTCCACTTT. It encodes CASSRRGRYYNSPLHF.

The chain recombines TRBV24-1 with TRBJ1-5; possible D gene TRBD1, 5 bases. Germline V gives CDR1 KGHDR, CDR2 SFDVKD. The CDR3 has 15 amino acids. Trimming removed 7 bases at V and 11 bases at J, with 23 bases between. The chain's CDR3 is CATSLGTRREETQHF. Here the CDR3 DNA reads TGTGCCACCAGCCTGGGGACCCGGAGGGAGGAGACCCAGCATTTT.

This clonotype was counted many times. The DNA of the CDR3 is TGTGCCAGCAGCCCAGGGACTAGGGGAGAGACCCAGTACTTC. This codes for CASSPGTRGETQYF. The chain recombines TRBV7-9 with TRBJ2-5; 8 bases line up with TRBD2. CDR3 length: 14 amino acids. CDR1 and CDR2 from the germline V gene are SEHNR and FQNEAQ (reference sequence). V gave up 5 bases and J gave up 4 bases; unmatched junction bases: 6.

Notes on this clonotype: A read error may be the cause here, since a much bigger clone is one base away. V gene TRBV7-2 combines with J gene TRBJ2-7, with 7 bases identical to TRBD2. Germline lookup yields CDR1 SGHTA and CDR2 FQGNSA. The CDR3 totals 14 residues. The CDR3 DNA is TGTGCCAGCGGTCGTCTAGCGGAAACCTACGAGCAGTGCTTC. Residues: CASGRLAETYEQCF.

The CDR3 DNA reads TGCAGCGTTGAGGGCCTATATGGCTACACCTTC. Translating it yields CSVEGLYGYTF. The chain has TRBV29-1 and TRBJ1-2; D gene uncertain. CDR1 is SQVTM and CDR2 is ANQGSEA in the germline V gene. Trimming left V 3 bases short and J 5 bases short, with 7 bases between. The length of the CDR3 is 11 residues.

This clonotype was seen only a few times. The chain carries TRBV7-2 and TRBJ1-1, with D possibly matching TRBD1 (5 bases). Germline assignment: CDR1 SGHTA and CDR2 FQGNSA. The CDR3 runs 17 residues. Trimming stripped 5 bases from V and 1 base from J, with 20 bases between. The CDR3 reads CASSEQFNGAENTEAFF. The CDR3 DNA sequence: TGTGCCAGCAGCGAACAGTTCAATGGGGCGGAGAACACTGAAGCTTTCTTT. The entire variable domain, with the rest obtained from reference TRBV7-2 and TRBJ1-1, is as follows: GAGVSQSPSNKVTEKGKDVELRCDPISGHTALYWYRQSLGQGLEFLIYFQGNSAPDKSGLPSDRFSAERTGGSVSTLTIQRTQQEDSAVYLCASSEQFNGAENTEAFFGQGTRLTVV.

This clonotype was observed many times. The chain couples TRBV7-6 to TRBJ1-1; the D gene is possibly TRBD1 (5 bases). The germline CDR1 and CDR2 sequences are SGHVS and FNYEAQ. The CDR3 is made up of 14 amino acids. The V and J ends lost 5 bases and 4 bases respectively, with 14 bases between them. DNA of the CDR3: TGTGCCAGCAGCCCCGTTAAGAGGGGCACTGAAGCTTTCTTT. Protein product: CASSPVKRGTEAFF.

Concerning this clonotype itself: The junction and the germline gene differ at one end; a read error may be behind it. This chain's CDR3 is CASSSTLDRGTGTGANVLTF. In DNA form, the CDR3 reads TGTGCCAGCAGTTCCACTCTGGACAGGGGAACGGGGACTGGGGCCAACGTCCTGACTTTC. The V call is TRBV10-3, the J call TRBJ2-6; TRBD1 aligns across 9 bases. The CDR3 is 20 amino acids. CDR1 is ENHRY and CDR2 is SYGVKD in the germline V gene.

This clonotype was detected a few times. The chain uses TRBV7-9 and TRBJ1-2, with 8 bases matching TRBD1. V dropped 3 bases and J dropped 5; count of bases not matched to a gene: 8. The CDR3 is made up of 15 amino acids. Germline V CDR1 and CDR2: SEHNR, FQNEAQ (reference sequence). The CDR3 nucleotides are TGTGCCAGCAGCTTGGGACAGGCGGCGTCATATGGCTACACCTTC. The encoded protein is CASSLGQAASYGYTF.

This clonotype has only a few counts. The chain couples TRBV7-9 to TRBJ1-2; D gene unclear. CDR1 SEHNR and CDR2 FQNEAQ come from the germline V gene (reference sequence). This CDR3 contains 14 residues. V was clipped by 0 bases and J by 3 bases, with 8 bases between them. The CDR3 DNA follows: TGTGCCAGCAGCTTAGCGGACGCTTACTATGGCTACACCTTC. This gives the protein CASSLADAYYGYTF.

Remarks on this clonotype: A much bigger clone sits one base away, suggesting this may be a read error. CDR3 nucleotide sequence: TGTGCCAGCAGTGACAACATGAGCACTGAAGCTTTCTTT. It codes for CASSDNMSTEAFF. The chain is built from TRBV7-3 and TRBJ1-1; D call uncertain. This CDR3 has 13 residues. V shed 6 bases and J shed 4 bases, with 12 bases lying between them. The V gene's germline CDR1 is SGHTA and CDR2 FQGTGA.

In this sample, this clonotype turned up a few times. The V gene is TRBV7-9, the J gene TRBJ1-6; 8 bases match TRBD1. The CDR3 spans 15 residues. V lost 3 bases to trimming and J lost 8 bases; unmatched junction nucleotides: 6. Germline V gene sequence: CDR1 SEHNR, CDR2 FQNEAQ (reference sequence). The CDR3 DNA is TGTGCCAGCAGCTTGTCTGCAGGGGGCTATTCACCCCTCCACTTT. This sequence encodes CASSLSAGGYSPLHF.

This clonotype was picked up many times. The chain uses TRBV29-1 and TRBJ2-7, with D uncertain. Trimming stripped 4 bases from V and 3 bases from J, with 7 bases between. The length of the CDR3 is 11 residues. CDR1 is SQVTM, CDR2 ANQGSEA, per germline. The DNA for the CDR3 is TGCAGCGTTGGTAGTAACTACGAGCAGTACTTC. It encodes CSVGSNYEQYF.

The rearrangement joins TRBV12-5 to TRBJ1-3, with TRBD1 as a possible D gene (6 bases). Germline V lookup: CDR1 LGHNT, CDR2 FRNRAP. The germline V and J ends were trimmed by 0 bases and 1 base, with 10 bases remaining between them. The CDR3 contains 16 residues. This chain's CDR3 is CASGLVLGQSGNTIYF. The CDR3 nucleotides read TGTGCTAGTGGTTTGGTACTAGGACAGTCTGGAAACACCATATATTTT.

This sequence joins TRBV14 and TRBJ1-6; the D gene is possibly TRBD1 (5 bases). The germline gives CDR1 SGHDN, CDR2 FVKESK. V was shortened by 3 bases and J by 5 bases, with 11 bases between the two germline ends. The CDR3 has 15 amino acids. The CDR3 DNA is TGTGCCAGCAGCCAGAGACAGAGAAATAATTCACCCCTCCACTTT. Translating it yields CASSQRQRNNSPLHF. The full variable domain, completed using reference TRBV14 and TRBJ1-6, is EAGVTQFPSHSVIEKGQTVTLRCDPISGHDNLYWYRRVMGKEIKFLLHFVKESKQDESGMPNNRFLAERTGGTYSTLKVQPAELEDSGVYFCASSQRQRNNSPLHFGNGTRLTVT.

The gene calls are TRBV24-1 and TRBJ2-5; possibly TRBD1 for D (6 bases). The V and J ends lost 4 bases and 5 bases respectively, with 16 bases between them. The CDR3 is made up of 15 amino acids. From germline, CDR1 is KGHDR and CDR2 SFDVKD. CDR3 DNA sequence: TGTGCCACCAGTGAGGAACAGGGTGTCGGGGAGACCCAGTACTTC. It translates to CATSEEQGVGETQYF.

In regard to this clonotype: This clone may be a read error of a much larger clone one base away. This sequence joins TRBV7-9 and TRBJ2-7; either TRBD1 or TRBD2 may fit D (5 bases each). Germline CDR1 SEHNR, CDR2 FQNEAQ (reference sequence). V lost 5 bases and J 1 base, leaving 12 bases between the germline ends. The CDR3 has 14 residues. The CDR3 nucleotides read TGTGCCAGCAGCCCCCTGGGGGTTTCCTACGAGCAGTACTTC. Its protein product is CASSPLGVSYEQYF.